A single sample gave rise to the 13 T cell receptor beta chains below, sequenced in a study of blood T cell repertoires in COVID-19. The assay was immunoSEQ multiplex PCR, and TCRdb's table has in-frame clones only and misses some. This sample has about 50,000 clones; around nine tenths occur once, and the top ten carry about 10%. Sequences were obtained from peripheral blood. The receptors were sampled from a man in his fifties or sixties with active COVID-19.

This chain joins TRBV5-1 and TRBJ1-2, with no clear D. The CDR3 consists of 13 residues. The ends were cut back, 0 bases at V and 5 bases at J, with 8 bases in the middle. Germline values: CDR1 SGHRS, CDR2 YFSETQ. The CDR3 nucleotides read TGCGCCAGCAGCTTGGATGGCCAATATGGCTACACCTTC. Translating gives CASSLDGQYGYTF. The variable domain in full, with the rest retrieved from reference TRBV5-1 and TRBJ1-2, is KAGVTQTPRYLIKTRGQQVTLSCSPISGHRSVSWYQQTPGQGLQFLFEYFSETQRNKGNFPGRFSGRQFSNSRSEMNVSTLELGDSALYLCASSLDGQYGYTFGSGTRLTVV.

This chain joins TRBV7-2 and TRBJ2-5, with TRBD2 matching over 10 bases. V lost 2 bases to trimming and J lost 5 bases; unmatched junction nucleotides: 11. The length of the CDR3 is 17 residues. CDR1 is SGHTA and CDR2 is FQGNSA in the germline V gene. As DNA, the CDR3 is TGTGCCAGCAGCTTAAGGCCCTGGGCTAGCGGGAGCGAGACCCAGTACTTC. Its protein is CASSLRPWASGSETQYF.

This chain uses TRBV5-4 with TRBJ2-7, with TRBD2 matching 13 bases. There are 16 residues in the CDR3. Trimming at V came to 3 bases and at J to 1 base, leaving 4 bases not matched to a gene. The germline V gene has CDR1 SGHNT and CDR2 YYREEE (reference sequence). CDR3 DNA: TGTGCCAGCAGCTCCGAGACTAGCGGGGGGTCCTACGAGCAGTACTTC. The encoded protein is CASSSETSGGSYEQYF.

The chain carries TRBV27 and TRBJ2-7; D is possibly TRBD2 (6 bases). CDR3 size: 13 residues. Germline-derived CDR1 and CDR2 are MNHEY and SMNVEV (reference sequence). V was cut by 3 bases and J by 4 bases, with 10 bases left in between. The CDR3 loop reads CASSLTRDYEQYF. In DNA, the CDR3 is TGTGCCAGCAGTTTGACTAGGGATTACGAGCAGTACTTC.

The chain links TRBV7-2 to TRBJ2-7, with TRBD2 matching 8 bases. Germline CDR1 reads SGHTA; CDR2 reads FQGNSA. The CDR3 totals 16 residues. The V and J ends lost 2 bases and 5 bases, in that order; junction bases with no gene match: 11. In DNA form, the CDR3 reads TGTGCCAGCAGCTTAATTAGTGGCGGGAGGTCCCACGAGCAGTACTTC. It specifies CASSLISGGRSHEQYF.

This clone was recorded a few times. The CDR3 DNA is TGTGCCAGCAGCCGACAGCCCAGCAATCAGCCCCAGCATTTT. It encodes CASSRQPSNQPQHF. The V and J genes are TRBV2 and TRBJ1-5, with D maybe TRBD1 (5 bases). Germline values: CDR1 SNHLY, CDR2 FYNNEI. The CDR3 consists of 14 residues. Trimming removed 6 bases at V and 1 base at J, with 10 bases between. Combining the CDR3 with reference TRBV2 and TRBJ1-5 gives the whole variable domain EPEVTQTPSHQVTQMGQEVILRCVPISNHLYFYWYRQILGQKVEFLVSFYNNEISEKSEIFDDQFSVERPDGSNFTLKIRSTKLEDSAMYFCASSRQPSNQPQHFGDGTRLSIL.

The J gene is TRBJ2-1, the V gene TRBV7-2, with D maybe TRBD1 (5 bases). Per the germline V gene, CDR1 is SGHTA and CDR2 is FQGNSA. This CDR3 region has 13 residues. V was shortened by 0 bases and J by 6 bases, with 6 bases between the two germline ends. CDR3 DNA: TGTGCCAGCAGCTTAGCAGGGGTCAATGAGCAGTTCTTC. Its protein product is CASSLAGVNEQFF.

The genes are TRBV7-9 and TRBJ1-5; 11 bases align to TRBD1. J gave up 5 bases and V 4 bases, and 4 bases lay outside the gene matches. CDR1 and CDR2 from the germline V gene are SEHNR and FQNEAQ (reference sequence). This CDR3 comprises 15 residues. The CDR3 is CASSSGDRGYQPQHF. The CDR3 bases are TGTGCCAGCAGCTCAGGGGACAGGGGGTATCAGCCCCAGCATTTT. The full variable domain, in which reference TRBV7-9 and TRBJ1-5 provide the parts outside the CDR3, is DTGVSQNPRHKITKRGQNVTFRCDPISEHNRLYWYRQTLGQGPEFLTYFQNEAQLEKSRLLSDRFSAERPKGSFSTLEIQRTEQGDSAMYLCASSSGDRGYQPQHFGDGTRLSIL.

The chain combines TRBV6-1 with TRBJ1-2; a weak D match, TRBD1 (6 bases). Deletions cut 4 bases from V and 5 bases from J, with 20 bases between. Germline V CDR1 and CDR2: MNHNS, SASEGT. The CDR3 runs 16 residues. CDR3 nucleotide sequence: TGTGCCAGCAGTGGGCTACAGGGACCCATCGAATATGGCTACACCTTC. Translating gives CASSGLQGPIEYGYTF.

A note on this clone: Other DNA sequences in the same sample also yield this CDR3. The chain joins TRBV4-1 to TRBJ1-3; D gene uncertain. The germline V gene encodes CDR1 MGHRA and CDR2 YSYEKL. The CDR3 loop spans 15 amino acids. The V and J ends lost 2 bases and 2 bases respectively, with 10 bases between them. The CDR3 DNA follows: TGCGCCAGCAGCCAATTAACGGGTACTGGAAACACCATATATTTT. Translation gives CASSQLTGTGNTIYF.

V gene TRBV6-4 combines with J gene TRBJ2-2; 7 bases match TRBD1. V shed 7 bases and J 1 base; nucleotides not matched to a gene: 18. Germline values: CDR1 MRHNA, CDR2 SNTAGT. The CDR3 is 19 residues long. The CDR3 reads CASIGRDYPGQLNTGELFF. In DNA, the CDR3 is TGTGCCAGCATCGGGCGCGATTACCCGGGACAGTTGAACACCGGGGAGCTGTTTTTT.

Points on this clone: One end of the junction fails to match germline, which may point to a read error. Different DNA sequences within this sample yield the same CDR3. This rearrangement joins TRBV7-3 to TRBJ2-1, with 13 bases identical to TRBD2. The V gene's germline CDR1 is SGHTA and CDR2 FQGTGA. This CDR3 spans 15 amino acids. The CDR3 protein is CASSLTSGGGNEQFF. CDR3 DNA sequence: TGTGCCAGCAGCCTAACTAGCGGGGGGGGGAATGAGCAGTTCTTC.

The rearrangement links TRBV19 to TRBJ2-3; TRBD2 matches at 12 bases. V was pared by 0 bases and J by 6 bases, with 7 bases of the junction left unmatched. Looked up from germline, CDR1 is LNHDA and CDR2 is SQIVND (reference sequence). CDR3 length equals 17 residues. The CDR3 here is CASSIDPTSGSWDTQYF. The DNA for the CDR3 is TGTGCCAGTAGTATAGATCCGACTAGCGGGAGTTGGGATACGCAGTATTTT.